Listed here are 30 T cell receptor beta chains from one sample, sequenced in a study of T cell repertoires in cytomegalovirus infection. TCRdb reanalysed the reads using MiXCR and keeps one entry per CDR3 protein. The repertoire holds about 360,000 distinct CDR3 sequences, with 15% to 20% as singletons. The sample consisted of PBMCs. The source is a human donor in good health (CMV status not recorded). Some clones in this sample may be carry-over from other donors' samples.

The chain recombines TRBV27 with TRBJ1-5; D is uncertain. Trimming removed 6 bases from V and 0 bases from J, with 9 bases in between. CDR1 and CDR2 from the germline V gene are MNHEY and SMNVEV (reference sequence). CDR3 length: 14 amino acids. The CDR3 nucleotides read TGTGCCAGCAGCGGACTCAATAGCAATCAGCCCCAGCATTTT. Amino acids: CASSGLNSNQPQHF.

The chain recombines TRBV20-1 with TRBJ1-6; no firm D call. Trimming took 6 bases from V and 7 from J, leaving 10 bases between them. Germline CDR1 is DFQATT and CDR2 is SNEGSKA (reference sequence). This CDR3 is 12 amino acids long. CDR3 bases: TGCAGTGCCACCTTCTGGAATTCACCCCTCCACTTT. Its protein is CSATFWNSPLHF.

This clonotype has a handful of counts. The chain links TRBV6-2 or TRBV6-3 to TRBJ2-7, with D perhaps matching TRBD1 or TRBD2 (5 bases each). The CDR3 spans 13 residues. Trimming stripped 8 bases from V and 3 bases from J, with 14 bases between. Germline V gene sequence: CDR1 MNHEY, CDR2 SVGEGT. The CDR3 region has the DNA TGTGCCAGCTCCGGGACCGGGCACTACGAGCAGTACTTC. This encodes CASSGTGHYEQYF.

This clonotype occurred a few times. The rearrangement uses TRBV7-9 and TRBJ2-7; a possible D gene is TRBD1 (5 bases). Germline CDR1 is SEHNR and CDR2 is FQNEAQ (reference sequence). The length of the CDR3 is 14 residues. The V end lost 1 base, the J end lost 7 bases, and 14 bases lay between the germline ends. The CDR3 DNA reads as TGTGCCAGCAGCTTAGGGCAGGGCGGAAAGGAGCAGTACTTC. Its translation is CASSLGQGGKEQYF.

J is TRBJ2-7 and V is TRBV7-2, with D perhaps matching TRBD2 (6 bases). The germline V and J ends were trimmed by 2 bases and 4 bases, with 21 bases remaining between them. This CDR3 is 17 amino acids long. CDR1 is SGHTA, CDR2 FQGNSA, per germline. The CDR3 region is CASSLPFPGRVGYEQYF. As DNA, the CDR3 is TGTGCCAGCAGCTTACCTTTCCCCGGGAGAGTTGGGTACGAGCAGTACTTC.

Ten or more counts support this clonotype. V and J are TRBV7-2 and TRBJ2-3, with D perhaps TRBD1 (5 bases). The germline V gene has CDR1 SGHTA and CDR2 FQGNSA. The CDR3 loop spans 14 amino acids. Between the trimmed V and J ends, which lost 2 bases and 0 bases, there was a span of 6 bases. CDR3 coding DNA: TGTGCCAGCAGCTTAAAGGGGAGCACAGATACGCAGTATTTT. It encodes CASSLKGSTDTQYF.

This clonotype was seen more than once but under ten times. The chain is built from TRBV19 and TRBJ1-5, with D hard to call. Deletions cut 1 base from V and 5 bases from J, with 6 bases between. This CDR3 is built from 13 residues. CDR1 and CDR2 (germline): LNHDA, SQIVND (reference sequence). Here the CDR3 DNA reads TGTGCCAGTAGTATAGGGATAGATCAGCCCCAGCATTTT. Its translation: CASSIGIDQPQHF.

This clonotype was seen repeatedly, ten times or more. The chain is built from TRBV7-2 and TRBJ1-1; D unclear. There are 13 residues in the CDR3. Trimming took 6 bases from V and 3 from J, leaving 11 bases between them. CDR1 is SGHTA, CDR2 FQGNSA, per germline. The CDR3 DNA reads TGTGCCAGCAGTACAAGGAGGTACACTGAAGCTTTCTTT. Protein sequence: CASSTRRYTEAFF.

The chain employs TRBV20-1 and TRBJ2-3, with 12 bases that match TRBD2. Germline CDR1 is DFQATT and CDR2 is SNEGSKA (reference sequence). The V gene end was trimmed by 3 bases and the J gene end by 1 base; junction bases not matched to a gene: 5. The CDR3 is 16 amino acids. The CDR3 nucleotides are TGCAGTGCTAGTCCTAGCGGGGGGGAAGGCACAGATACGCAGTATTTT. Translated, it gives CSASPSGGEGTDTQYF.

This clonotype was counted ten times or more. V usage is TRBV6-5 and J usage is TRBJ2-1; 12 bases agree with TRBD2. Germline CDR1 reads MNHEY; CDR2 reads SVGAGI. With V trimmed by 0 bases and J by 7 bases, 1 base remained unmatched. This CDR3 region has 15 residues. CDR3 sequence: CASSYSGLAGNEQFF. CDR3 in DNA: TGTGCCAGCAGTTACTCCGGACTAGCGGGAAATGAGCAGTTCTTC.

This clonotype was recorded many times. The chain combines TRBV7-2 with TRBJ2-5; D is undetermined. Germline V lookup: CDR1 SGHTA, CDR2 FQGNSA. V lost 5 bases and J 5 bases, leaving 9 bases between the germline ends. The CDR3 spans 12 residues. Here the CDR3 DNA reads TGTGCCAGCAGCCTAACCTCGGAGACCCAGTACTTC. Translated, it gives CASSLTSETQYF.

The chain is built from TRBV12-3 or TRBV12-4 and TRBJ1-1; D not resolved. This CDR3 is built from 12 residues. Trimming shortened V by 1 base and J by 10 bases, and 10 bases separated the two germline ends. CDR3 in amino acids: CASSLDPRRAFF. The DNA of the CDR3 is TGTGCCAGCAGTTTAGACCCCCGTCGAGCTTTCTTT.

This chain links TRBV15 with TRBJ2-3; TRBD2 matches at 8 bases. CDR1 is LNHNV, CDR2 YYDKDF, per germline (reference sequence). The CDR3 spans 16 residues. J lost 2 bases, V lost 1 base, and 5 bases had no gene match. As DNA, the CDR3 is TGTGCCACCAGCAGAGGATTAGCGGGATCCACAGATACGCAGTATTTT. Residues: CATSRGLAGSTDTQYF.

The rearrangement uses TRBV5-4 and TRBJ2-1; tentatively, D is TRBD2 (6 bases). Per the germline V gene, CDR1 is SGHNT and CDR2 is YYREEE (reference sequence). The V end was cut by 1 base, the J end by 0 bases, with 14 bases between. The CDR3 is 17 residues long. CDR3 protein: CASSLYRSSGSYNEQFF. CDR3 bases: TGTGCCAGCAGCTTGTATCGGAGTAGCGGCTCCTACAATGAGCAGTTCTTC.

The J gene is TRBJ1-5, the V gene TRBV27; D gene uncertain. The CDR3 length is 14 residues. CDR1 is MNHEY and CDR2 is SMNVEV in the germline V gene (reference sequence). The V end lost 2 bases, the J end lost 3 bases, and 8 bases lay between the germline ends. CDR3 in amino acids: CASSLGRNNQPQHF. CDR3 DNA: TGTGCCAGCAGTTTAGGCCGGAACAATCAGCCCCAGCATTTT.

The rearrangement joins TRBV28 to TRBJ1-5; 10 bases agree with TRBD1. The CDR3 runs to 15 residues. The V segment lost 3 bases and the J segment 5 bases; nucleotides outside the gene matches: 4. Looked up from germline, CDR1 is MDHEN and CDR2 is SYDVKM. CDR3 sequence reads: CASSLVTGGYQPQHF. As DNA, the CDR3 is TGTGCCAGCAGTTTGGTGACAGGGGGCTATCAGCCCCAGCATTTT.

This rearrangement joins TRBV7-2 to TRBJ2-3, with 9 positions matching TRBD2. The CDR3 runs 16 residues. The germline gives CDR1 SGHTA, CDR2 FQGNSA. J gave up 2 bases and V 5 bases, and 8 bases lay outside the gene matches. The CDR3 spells CASSPRAGGPTDTQYF. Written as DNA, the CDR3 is TGTGCCAGCAGCCCCAGAGCGGGGGGTCCCACAGATACGCAGTATTTT.

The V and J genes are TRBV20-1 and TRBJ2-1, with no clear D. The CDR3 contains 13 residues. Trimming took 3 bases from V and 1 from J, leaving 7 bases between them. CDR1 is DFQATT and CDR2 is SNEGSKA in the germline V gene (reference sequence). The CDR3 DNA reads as TGCAGTGCTAGGACTTCGTCCTACAATGAGCAGTTCTTC. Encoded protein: CSARTSSYNEQFF.

The CDR3 DNA follows: TGCAGTGCTAGAGATCAAACTAGCGGTTACGAGCAGTACTTC. It is translated as CSARDQTSGYEQYF. The chain employs TRBV20-1 and TRBJ2-7; 8 bases fit TRBD2. This CDR3 region has 14 residues. Germline-derived CDR1 and CDR2 are DFQATT and SNEGSKA (reference sequence). The J segment lost 4 bases and the V segment lost 0 bases, leaving 5 bases of the junction unmatched.

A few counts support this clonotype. CDR3 nucleotide sequence: TGTGCCAGCAGTTCGACAGGGTATGGCGGTACTGGACGGTACACTGAAGCTTTCTTT. Protein: CASSSTGYGGTGRYTEAFF. The chain combines TRBV28 with TRBJ1-1; the match to TRBD1 covers 7 bases. CDR3 length equals 19 residues. Looked up from germline, CDR1 is MDHEN and CDR2 is SYDVKM. V lost 4 bases and J lost 3; bases outside the gene matches: 20.

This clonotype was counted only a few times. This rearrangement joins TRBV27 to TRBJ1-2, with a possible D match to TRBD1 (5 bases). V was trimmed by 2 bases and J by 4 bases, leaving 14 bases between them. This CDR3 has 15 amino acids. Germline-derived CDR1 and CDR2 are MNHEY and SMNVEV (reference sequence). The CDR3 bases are TGTGCCAGCAGTTTAGGGTACGGGGCGCCCTATGGCTACACCTTC. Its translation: CASSLGYGAPYGYTF.

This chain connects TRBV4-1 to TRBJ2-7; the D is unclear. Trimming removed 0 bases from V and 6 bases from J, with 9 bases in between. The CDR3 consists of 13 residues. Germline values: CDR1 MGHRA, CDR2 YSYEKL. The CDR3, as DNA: TGCGCCAGCAGCCAAGAGGCTCCTTCCGAGCAGTACTTC. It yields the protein CASSQEAPSEQYF.

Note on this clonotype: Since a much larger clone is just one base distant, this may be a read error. The CDR3 spells CSAPAGVADTQYF. In DNA, the CDR3 is TGCAGTGCTCCAGCGGGGGTGGCCGATACGCAGTATTTT. This chain uses TRBV20-1 with TRBJ2-3, with 8 bases that match TRBD2. V was pared by 5 bases and J by 6 bases, with 7 bases of the junction left unmatched. CDR1 is DFQATT and CDR2 is SNEGSKA in the germline V gene (reference sequence). The CDR3 length is 13 residues.

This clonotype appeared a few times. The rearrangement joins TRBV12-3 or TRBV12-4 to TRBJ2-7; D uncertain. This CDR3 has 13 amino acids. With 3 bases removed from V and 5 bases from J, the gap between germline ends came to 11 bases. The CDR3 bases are TGTGCCAGCAGTTTTAATCGATACAACGAGCAGTACTTC. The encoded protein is CASSFNRYNEQYF.

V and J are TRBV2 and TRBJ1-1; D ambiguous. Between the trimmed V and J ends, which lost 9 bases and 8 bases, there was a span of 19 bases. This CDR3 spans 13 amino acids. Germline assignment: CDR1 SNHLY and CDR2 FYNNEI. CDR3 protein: CARRPGWTAEAFF. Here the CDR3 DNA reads TGTGCCAGAAGGCCGGGGTGGACTGCGGAAGCTTTCTTT.

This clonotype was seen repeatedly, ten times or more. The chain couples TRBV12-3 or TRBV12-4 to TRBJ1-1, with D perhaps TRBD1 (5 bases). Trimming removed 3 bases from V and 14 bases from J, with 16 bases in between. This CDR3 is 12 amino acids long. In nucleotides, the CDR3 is TGTGCCAGCAGTTTGTCGCAGGGCAGATTGTTCTTT. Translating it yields CASSLSQGRLFF.

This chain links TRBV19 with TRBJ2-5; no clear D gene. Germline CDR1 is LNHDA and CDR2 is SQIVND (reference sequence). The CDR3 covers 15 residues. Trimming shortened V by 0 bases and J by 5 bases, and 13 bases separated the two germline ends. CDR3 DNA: TGTGCCAGTAGTATAGATAAGGCGGATCGGGAGACCCAGTACTTC. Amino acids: CASSIDKADRETQYF. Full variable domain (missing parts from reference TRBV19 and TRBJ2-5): DGGITQSPKYLFRKEGQNVTLSCEQNLNHDAMYWYRQDPGQGLRLIYYSQIVNDFQKGDIAEGYSVSREKKESFPLTVTSAQKNPTAFYLCASSIDKADRETQYFGPGTRLLVL.

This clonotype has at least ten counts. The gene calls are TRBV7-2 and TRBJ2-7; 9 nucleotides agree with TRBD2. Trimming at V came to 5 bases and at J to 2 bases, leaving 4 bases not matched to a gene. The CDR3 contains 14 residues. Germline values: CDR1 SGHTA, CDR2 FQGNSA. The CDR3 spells CASSAGGGPYEQYF. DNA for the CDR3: TGTGCCAGCAGCGCGGGGGGGGGACCCTACGAGCAGTACTTC.

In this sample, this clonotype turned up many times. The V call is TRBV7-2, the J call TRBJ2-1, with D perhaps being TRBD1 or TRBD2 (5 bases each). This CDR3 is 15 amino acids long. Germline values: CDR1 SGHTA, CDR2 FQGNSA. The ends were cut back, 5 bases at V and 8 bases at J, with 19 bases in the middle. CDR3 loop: CASSLSWDPVDEQFF. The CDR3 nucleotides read TGTGCCAGCAGCCTGAGTTGGGACCCCGTAGATGAGCAGTTCTTC.

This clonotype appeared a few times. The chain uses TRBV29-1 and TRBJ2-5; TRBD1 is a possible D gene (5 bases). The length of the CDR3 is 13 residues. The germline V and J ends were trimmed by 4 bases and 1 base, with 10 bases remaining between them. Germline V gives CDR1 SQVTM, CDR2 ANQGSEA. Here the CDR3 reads CSVGRQSQETQYF. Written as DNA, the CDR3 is TGCAGCGTTGGGAGACAGTCCCAAGAGACCCAGTACTTC.